The source of this T cell receptor beta chain is a study of human T cells and chemical hapten exposure. Looking at the study overall: Recorded diagnoses among the mostly female patients were alopecia areata, totalis or universalis. Overall study results and limits: With patch test score, the counts of PT1 expanded TCRs showed a positive correlation.

On this clonotype itself: What it recognizes is unknown. A read error may produce the germline difference seen at one junction end.

The CDR3 consists of 15 residues. Germline CDR1 is SSHAT and CDR2 is FNYEAQ (reference sequence). TCRdb passed the RACE reads through MiXCR, listing each CDR3 protein once. This sample yields fewer than 150,000 distinct CDR3 sequences, of which about an eighth are seen a single time; under 1.5% belongs to the top ten. Regarding time point: patch test 2, 6 weeks after DPC sensitization. Treatment: therapeutic diphenylcyclopropenone sensitization with weekly scalp DPC. Blood was drawn before each patch test was applied. The TCR sequence derives from a woman aged 50 to 60 with alopecia areata. Some clones in this sample may be carry-over from other donors' samples. V and J are TRBV7-7 and TRBJ2-7; 11 bases map to TRBD1. Specimen: whole blood, collected in connection with sensitization to the hapten diphenylcyclopropenone (DPC). CDR3 amino acids: CASSPAGTGGGEQYF. The DNA of the CDR3 is TGTGCTAGCAGCCCAGCGGGGACAGGGGGAGGCGAGCAGTACTTC.